This TCR beta chain was identified during a study of blood T cell repertoires in COVID-19. Study overall: Italy, Spain and the United States were the sources of the convalescent and acute COVID-19 samples. The analysed material was cDNA or gDNA that came from T cells, B-cell-depleted T cells, or PBMCs.

Under the authors' procedure: Amplification of reference gene primers provided the estimated nucleated cell counts. Only in-frame clones appear in the TCRdb table, and some are missing; sequencing was by immunoSEQ multiplex PCR. V and J calls and clone size are given by that table; D and trimming were obtained from the DNA. The sample holds approximately 46,000 clones; approximately 81% are singletons and the top ten take over 4%. This CDR3 comprises 13 residues. Germline CDR1 MDHEN, CDR2 SYDVKM. V lost 4 bases and J 2 bases, leaving 3 bases between the germline ends. The TCR was taken from a woman between 65 and 79 years old with acute or convalescent COVID-19. Sequencing used peripheral blood. V and J are TRBV28 and TRBJ2-6; D remains ambiguous. The CDR3 sequence is CASSYTGANVLTF. The CDR3 DNA reads as TGTGCCAGCAGTTATACTGGGGCCAACGTCCTGACTTTC.